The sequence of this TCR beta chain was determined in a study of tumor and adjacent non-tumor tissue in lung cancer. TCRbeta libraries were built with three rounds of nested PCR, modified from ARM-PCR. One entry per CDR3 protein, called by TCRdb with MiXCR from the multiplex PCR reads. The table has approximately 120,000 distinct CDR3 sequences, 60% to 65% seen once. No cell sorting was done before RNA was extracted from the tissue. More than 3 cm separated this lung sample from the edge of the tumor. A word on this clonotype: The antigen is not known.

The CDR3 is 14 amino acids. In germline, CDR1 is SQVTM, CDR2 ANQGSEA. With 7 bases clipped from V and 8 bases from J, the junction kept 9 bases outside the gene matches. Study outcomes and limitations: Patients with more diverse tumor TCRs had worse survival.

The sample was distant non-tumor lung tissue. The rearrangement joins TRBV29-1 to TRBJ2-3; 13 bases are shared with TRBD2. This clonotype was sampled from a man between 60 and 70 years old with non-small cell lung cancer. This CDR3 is CSAGTSGTMGTQYF. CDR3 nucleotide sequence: TGCAGCGCTGGGACTAGCGGGACCATGGGTACGCAGTATTTT.